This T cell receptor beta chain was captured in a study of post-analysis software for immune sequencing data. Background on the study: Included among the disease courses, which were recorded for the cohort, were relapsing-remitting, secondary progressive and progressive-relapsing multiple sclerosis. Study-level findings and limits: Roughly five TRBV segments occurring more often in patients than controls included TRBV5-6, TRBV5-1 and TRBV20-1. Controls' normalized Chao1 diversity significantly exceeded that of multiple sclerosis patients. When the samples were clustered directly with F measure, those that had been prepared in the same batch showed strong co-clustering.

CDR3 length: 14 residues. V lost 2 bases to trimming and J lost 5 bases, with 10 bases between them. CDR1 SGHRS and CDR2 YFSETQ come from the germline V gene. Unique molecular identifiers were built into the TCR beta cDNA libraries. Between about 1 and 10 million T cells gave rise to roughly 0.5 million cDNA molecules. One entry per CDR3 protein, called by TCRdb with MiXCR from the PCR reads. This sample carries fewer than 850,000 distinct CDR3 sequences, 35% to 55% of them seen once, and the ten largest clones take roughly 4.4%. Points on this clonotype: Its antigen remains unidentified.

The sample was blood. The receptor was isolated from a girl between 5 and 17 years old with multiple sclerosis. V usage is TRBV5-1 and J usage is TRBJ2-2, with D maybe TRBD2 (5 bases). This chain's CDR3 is CASSFRESTGELFF. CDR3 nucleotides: TGCGCCAGCAGCTTCCGGGAATCAACCGGGGAGCTGTTTTTT.